One T cell receptor beta chain is described in this entry. What it recognizes is unknown. These data belong to a study of OX40 agonist ivuxolimab in advanced cancers. Study overall: Allowance was made for prior anti-PD-1, anti-PD-L1 or anti-CTLA-4 therapy, and 40% had some.

Profiled with immunoSEQ multiplex PCR; TCRdb holds only in-frame clones, not every one. Among 55,000 to 75,000 clones, around 83% were seen once, and the ten largest hold about 1%. Study findings and constraints: CD8+ T cells (on average) carried more expanded clones than CD4+ T cells. There was clonal expansion of CD4+ and CD8+ blood T cells by week 6 at 0.1 to 3.0 mg/kg. Among the lowest peripheral clonal expansion occurred in 0.1-3.0 mg/kg partial responders.

The receptor was isolated from an adult with an advanced solid tumor such as melanoma, head and neck, liver or kidney cancer. The sample consisted of CD4+ or CD8+ T cells sorted from blood, taken in a trial of the OX40 agonist ivuxolimab.

This CDR3 is CASSFIGQGTDTQYF. The CDR3 DNA reads as TGCGCCAGCAGCTTCATAGGACAGGGGACAGATACGCAGTATTTT. This rearrangement joins TRBV5-1 to TRBJ2-3, with TRBD1 matching over 9 bases. This CDR3 has 15 amino acids. V gave up 2 bases and J gave up 3 bases; unmatched junction bases: 4. In germline, CDR1 is SGHRS, CDR2 YFSETQ.